The T cell receptor beta chain described here comes from a study of CD8 T cells in ankylosing spondylitis. TCRdb reprocessed the 5' RACE reads with MiXCR, giving one entry per CDR3 protein. The sample consists of around 340,000 distinct CDR3 sequences, roughly 20% of them appearing once. The CDR3 runs 15 residues. Germline values: CDR1 SGDLS, CDR2 YYNGEE. V lost 0 bases to trimming and J lost 3 bases, with 12 bases between them. The sequencing sample was made of blood, either unsorted or a sorted T cell fraction (not recorded which). The chain combines TRBV9 with TRBJ1-2, with D tentatively TRBD1 (5 bases). The clonotype was recovered from a male donor with ankylosing spondylitis or in good health (not recorded which). The CDR3 coding sequence is TGTGCCAGCAGCGTAGAGGGTGAGACAGACTATGGCTACACCTTC. Its translation: CASSVEGETDYGYTF.